This T cell receptor (beta chain) is from a study of cytomegalovirus exposure and HLA in healthy donors. Notes on the study in general: An analysis done earlier found most TCR beta V segments productive about 90% or about 30% of the time.

In regard to this clone: As yet, its antigen is unknown.

The V gene end was trimmed by 2 bases and the J gene end by 8 bases; junction bases not matched to a gene: 6. The CDR3 runs to 15 residues. Germline CDR1 SGHRS, CDR2 YFSETQ. It was with 60 Vbeta and 13 Jbeta primers that the PCR ran. Data came from immunoSEQ multiplex PCR; TCRdb stores just in-frame clones and leaves some out. The table lists about 150,000 clones, about 64% of them singletons, with approximately 6.5% in the top ten. This receptor was taken from a woman aged 55-69 years in good health and CMV-seropositive. What was sequenced was PBMCs. The rearrangement uses TRBV5-1 and TRBJ1-4, with 10 bases identical to TRBD1. This CDR3 is CASSLMGTGDEKLFF. The CDR3 DNA reads TGCGCCAGCAGCTTAATGGGGACAGGGGACGAAAAACTGTTTTTT.